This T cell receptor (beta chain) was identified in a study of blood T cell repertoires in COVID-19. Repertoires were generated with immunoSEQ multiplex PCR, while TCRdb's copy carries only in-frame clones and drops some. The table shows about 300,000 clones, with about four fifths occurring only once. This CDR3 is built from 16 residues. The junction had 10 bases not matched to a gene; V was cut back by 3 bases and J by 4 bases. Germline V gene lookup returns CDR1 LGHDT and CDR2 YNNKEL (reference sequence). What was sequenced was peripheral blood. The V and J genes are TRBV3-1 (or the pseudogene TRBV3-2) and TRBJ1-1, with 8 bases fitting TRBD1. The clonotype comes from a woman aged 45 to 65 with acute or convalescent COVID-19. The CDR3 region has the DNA TGTGCCAGCAGCCATCCCGGGACAGGTCCAAGCACTGAAGCTTTCTTT. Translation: CASSHPGTGPSTEAFF.